The source of this T cell receptor (beta chain) is a study of monozygotic twins with inflammatory bowel disease. TCRdb re-called the 5' RACE reads and catalogs CDR3 proteins one per entry, DNA excluded. The listing contains 110,000 to 150,000 distinct CDR3 sequences. Per germline, CDR1 KGHDR and CDR2 SFDVKD. The CDR3 consists of 16 residues. The specimen was blood. The TCR sequence derives from a human donor with ulcerative colitis or Crohn's disease, or a healthy co-twin of an affected twin (not recorded which). V and J are TRBV24-1 and TRBJ1-5; TCRdb picks TRBD1, but there is no DNA to check that call. CDR3 residues: CATSAKDRGWNQPQHF.